This record looks at one T cell receptor beta chain sequence and its context. All enrollees were about 18 to 89 years old and from under 25 US areas. Shortly before study entry, within 2 weeks, exposed participants had met a COVID-19 case. This specimen comes from a study of blood T cell repertoires in COVID-19. The V and J ends lost 3 bases and 6 bases, in that order; junction bases with no gene match: 10. Per germline, CDR1 SGHAT and CDR2 FQNNGV. CDR3 length equals 15 residues. Some clones are missing from TCRdb's copy, which holds only in-frame ones; the method was immunoSEQ multiplex PCR. The sample lists approximately 250,000 clones, approximately 90% occurring once.

The sequenced sample consisted of PBMCs or T cells enriched from blood (not recorded which). The chain uses TRBV11-2 and TRBJ1-1; TRBD1 matches at 7 bases. The receptor was derived from a man aged 40-49 years who had been exposed to COVID-19. CDR3 sequence (DNA): TGTGCCAGCAGCTTCGAGGACAGGACCTTCCCTGAAGCTTTCTTT. Its translation is CASSFEDRTFPEAFF.